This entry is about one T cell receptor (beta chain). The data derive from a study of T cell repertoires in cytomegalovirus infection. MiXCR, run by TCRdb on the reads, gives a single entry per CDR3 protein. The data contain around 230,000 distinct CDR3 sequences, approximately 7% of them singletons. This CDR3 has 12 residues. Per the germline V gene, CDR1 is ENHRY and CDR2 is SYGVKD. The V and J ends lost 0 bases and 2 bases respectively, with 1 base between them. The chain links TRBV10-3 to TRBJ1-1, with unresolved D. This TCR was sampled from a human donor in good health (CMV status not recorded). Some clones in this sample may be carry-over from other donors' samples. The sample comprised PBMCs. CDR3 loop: CAISESNTEAFF. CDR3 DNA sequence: TGTGCCATCAGTGAGTCAAACACTGAAGCTTTCTTT.